This record looks at one T cell receptor beta chain sequence and its context. What antigen it recognizes has not been identified. Per-nucleotide qualities are absent, and no much larger clonotype sits a single base away. Sequences SNHLY (CDR1) and FYNNEI (CDR2) are obtained from the germline V gene. V is reduced by 2 bases and J by 10 bases, leaving a spacing of 11 bases between them. Measured from the cysteine to the phenylalanine, the CDR3 is 12 residues long. Just the 36-base CDR3 DNA is kept, in frame starting at base 1. The donors were healthy, HIV-negative adults who had no recently reported acute infections or vaccinations. Only Caucasian adults living in Nashville, Tennessee, USA were represented among the donors. CD4+ T cells were enriched by magnetic negative selection, after which naive cells were positively selected on CD45RA and the negative fraction was taken as the memory subset. Blood was obtained by leukapheresis, after which PBMCs were separated by Ficoll-Histopaque density gradient centrifugation and cryopreserved in liquid nitrogen vapor phase. Analytical flow cytometry was used to check the purity and quantity of every magnetically sorted T cell population. Genomic DNA was isolated from every sorted fraction and measured by UV absorbance on a Nanodrop 2000c.

Using the deep immunoSEQ assay, multiplex PCR amplified TCR CDR3 regions from genomic DNA. For each cell subset, the extracted genomic DNA was distributed evenly across all wells of several immunoSEQ 96-well plates, and each plate served as one replicate. Each replicate PCR for sorted subsets received about 0.2 ug genomic DNA, equal to some 32,000 T cell genomes. Purified libraries were measured with a Qubit 3.0 fluorometer, size-checked on a Bioanalyzer 2100, and measured again with the KAPA Library Quantification kit. Every immunoSEQ 96-well plate was sequenced on a separate single-read 150-cycle Illumina NextSeq 550 flow cell. For the original study's pipeline: Because the immunoSEQ output held only junctional sequences and lacked quality scores, the filtering could not match the filtering applied to full-length reads. To assign V/J genes and CDR3, sequences were annotated against IMGT germline references using PyIR, a Python wrapper for IgBLAST v1.9. Any read was removed if the V/J assignment was weak (E-value above 1e-6), the CDR3 was missing, or the read contained stop codons, out-of-frame junctions, or ambiguous translated residues. V3J clonotypes were defined as sequences sharing an identical inferred V gene, J gene, and CDR3 amino acid sequence. Percentage overlap between repertoires was calculated by dividing the number of shared unique clonotypes by the size of the smaller repertoire. RTK rarefaction, the Chao1 estimator, and Recon v2.1 estimates of unobserved clonotypes were used to assess repertoire richness. For all TCRbeta clonotypes obtained by the gDNA method from a few donors, generation probabilities were computed with OLGA. TCRdb took over this immuneACCESS table, retaining in-frame rearrangements with V and J assigned. Such tables are incomplete; in checked studies, under half of the missing clones stem from an unresolved V gene, and the remainder is unexplained. V and J calls and clone size come straight from that table; D and trimming were deduced from the DNA. This sample holds fewer than 1.6 million clones; less than 99% were observed only once. The ten largest account for 0.36% of the sample.

This record belongs to a study of shared clonotypes between healthy human individuals (TCRdb year 2020). Regarding the study in general: A couple of women and three men aged 18 to 49 years were included in the cohort. Each donor's leukapheresis produced roughly between about 0.85 and 10 billion PBMCs. The study deeply sequenced blood TCR repertoires of five healthy adults to estimate repertoire size and the extent of clonotype sharing between individuals. To increase sequencing depth and limit assay-specific biases, different laboratories used diverse techniques to prepare libraries and sequence TCR repertoires. For each donor, CD4 naive and CD4 memory were each given three plates, CD8 naive was given two plates, and CD8 memory was given one plate.

Paper-wide results and their limitations: Compared with non-shared clonotypes, the clonotypes found in all four sorted-subset donors had higher generation probabilities. Rarefaction of sorted-subset datasets indicated incomplete sequencing despite the large sequencing depth. Pairwise subsampling led to the expectation that sequencing depth would affect the degree of clonotype sharing among donors. Larger estimated clonotype richness was generally found for naive subsets than for memory subsets. Sampling was restricted to blood, and TCR repertoires in tissues likely differ from the TCR repertoires found in blood. Because the study included a small number of donors, the genetic and exposure-history diversity represented was limited. Across several donors, approximately 5% of naive CD4, roughly 3.5% of naive CD8, 2.3% of memory CD4, and roughly 0.41% of memory CD8 clonotypes were shared.

The receptor comes from a man aged 30-40 years in good health. The specimen sequenced was naive CD4+ T cells sorted from blood. Per the publication, the cell subset or site label means: CD45RA+ positively selected. The rearranged chain carries TRBV2 and TRBJ2-5, with a tentative D gene TRBD1 over 5 matching bases. Here is the DNA: TGTGCCAGCAGTGAAAGTGCGGACATCCAGTACTTC. The encoded protein is CASSESADIQYF.